These 17 T cell receptor beta chains originate from one sample sequenced in a study of T cell responses to AZD1222 COVID-19 vaccine. TCRdb keeps only in-frame clones here, not all; method: immunoSEQ multiplex PCR. The table shows approximately 140,000 clones, with less than 95% occurring only once. The starting material was peripheral blood, obtained on day 0 of AZD1222 vaccination. The receptors here all came from an adult in good health.

This clone has only one observation. The chain combines TRBV6-5 with TRBJ1-6, with no clear D. Germline CDR1 is MNHEY and CDR2 is SVGAGI. The germline V and J ends were trimmed by 3 bases and 4 bases, with 10 bases remaining between them. There are 15 residues in the CDR3. The CDR3 sequence: CASSYVGRYNSPLHF. CDR3 sequence (DNA): TGTGCCAGCAGTTATGTCGGACGGTATAATTCACCCCTCCACTTT.

The V and J genes are TRBV6-4 and TRBJ2-3; D gene ambiguous. This CDR3 is 15 amino acids long. Trimming shortened V by 0 bases and J by 3 bases, and 10 bases separated the two germline ends. Germline V gene lookup returns CDR1 MRHNA and CDR2 SNTAGT. CDR3: CASSDSSQGTDTQYF. CDR3 sequence (DNA): TGTGCCAGCAGTGACTCGAGTCAAGGTACAGATACGCAGTATTTT.

The chain recombines TRBV19 with TRBJ2-7; no reliable D call. Germline V gene lookup returns CDR1 LNHDA and CDR2 SQIVND (reference sequence). V was cut by 11 bases and J by 4 bases, with 12 bases left in between. This CDR3 is built from 11 residues. As DNA, the CDR3 is TGTGCCCTATCGGACCCTTACGAGCAGTACGTC. Translated, it gives CALSDPYEQYV.

This clone was counted a single time. This chain joins TRBV29-1 and TRBJ1-5; 9 nucleotides line up with TRBD1. Germline CDR1 is SQVTM and CDR2 is ANQGSEA. After removal of 4 bases from V and 5 bases from J, the junction contained 3 bases not matched to a gene. The CDR3 is 13 residues long. Here the CDR3 DNA reads TGCAGCGTTGTAACAGGGGGCGATCAGCCCCAGCATTTT. Its protein is CSVVTGGDQPQHF.

The chain combines TRBV4-1 with TRBJ1-4; tentative D call: TRBD1 (5 bases). The CDR3 is 16 residues long. Trimming stripped 3 bases from V and 5 bases from J, with 16 bases between. Germline values: CDR1 MGHRA, CDR2 YSYEKL. CDR3 loop: CASSQAMGTLNEKLFF. The CDR3 DNA follows: TGCGCCAGCAGCCAGGCCATGGGGACCTTAAATGAAAAACTGTTTTTT.

The chain links TRBV5-4 to TRBJ2-5; weak D call: TRBD1 (5 bases). V was shortened by 4 bases and J by 4 bases, with 14 bases between the two germline ends. The CDR3 is 14 amino acids. CDR1 and CDR2 from the germline V gene are SGHNT and YYREEE (reference sequence). The CDR3 reads CASSQGQNRETQYF. The CDR3 DNA follows: TGTGCCAGCAGCCAAGGACAAAACCGAGAGACCCAGTACTTC.

This clone was counted a single time. This chain links TRBV9 with TRBJ2-3, with D possibly TRBD1 on 5 matching bases. In germline, CDR1 is SGDLS, CDR2 YYNGEE. V lost 0 bases, J lost 2 bases, and 10 bases lay in between. There are 15 residues in the CDR3. For the CDR3, the DNA is TGTGCCAGCAGCGTAGGGGGCTCATTCACAGATACGCAGTATTTT. As protein: CASSVGGSFTDTQYF.

The chain recombines TRBV4-1 with TRBJ1-3; a possible D gene is TRBD1 (5 bases). Germline CDR1 and CDR2: MGHRA and YSYEKL. Trimming stripped 1 base from V and 1 base from J, with 11 bases between. This CDR3 has 16 amino acids. The chain's CDR3 is CASSQGAGRSGNTIYF. CDR3 bases: TGCGCCAGCAGCCAAGGAGCAGGGAGGTCTGGAAACACCATATATTTT.

The J gene is TRBJ1-6, the V gene TRBV19, with 9 bases aligning to TRBD1. V gave up 6 bases and J gave up 9 bases; unmatched junction bases: 9. Germline loops: CDR1 LNHDA, CDR2 SQIVND (reference sequence). This CDR3 comprises 15 residues. The CDR3 spells CASSIRGQGSSPLHF. CDR3 nucleotide sequence: TGTGCCAGTAGCATTCGGGGACAGGGAAGTTCACCCCTCCACTTT.

The count of this clone is one. The chain combines TRBV5-1 with TRBJ2-1; 7 nucleotides align to TRBD1. The germline CDR1 and CDR2 sequences are SGHRS and YFSETQ. After removal of 9 bases from V and 5 bases from J, the junction contained 14 bases not matched to a gene. The CDR3 spans 15 residues. CDR3 nucleotide sequence: TGCGCCAACTCGACAGGGACGGCAGAACACAATGAGCAGTTCTTC. Its translation is CANSTGTAEHNEQFF. The whole variable domain, filled in from reference TRBV5-1 and TRBJ2-1, reads KAGVTQTPRYLIKTRGQQVTLSCSPISGHRSVSWYQQTPGQGLQFLFEYFSETQRNKGNFPGRFSGRQFSNSRSEMNVSTLELGDSALYLCANSTGTAEHNEQFFGPGTRLTVL.

This chain joins TRBV28 and TRBJ2-3; D gene ambiguous. Germline values: CDR1 MDHEN, CDR2 SYDVKM. The CDR3 runs to 12 residues. V was pared by 5 bases and J by 6 bases, with 9 bases between. For the CDR3, the DNA is TGTGCCAGCAGTCCCCCTGGGGATACGCAGTATTTT. Its translation: CASSPPGDTQYF.

This chain connects TRBV19 to TRBJ1-1, with TRBD1 matching over 7 bases. This CDR3 region has 13 residues. After removal of 5 bases from V and 10 bases from J, the junction contained 10 bases not matched to a gene. The germline gives CDR1 LNHDA, CDR2 SQIVND (reference sequence). The CDR3 coding sequence is TGTGCCAGTAGTTTGGGACAGAGTGATTCAGCTTTCTTT. Translating it yields CASSLGQSDSAFF. The full variable domain, its missing parts supplied by reference TRBV19 and TRBJ1-1, is DGGITQSPKYLFRKEGQNVTLSCEQNLNHDAMYWYRQDPGQGLRLIYYSQIVNDFQKGDIAEGYSVSREKKESFPLTVTSAQKNPTAFYLCASSLGQSDSAFFGQGTRLTVV.

The chain carries TRBV25-1 and TRBJ2-3, with D perhaps matching TRBD1 (5 bases). CDR1 and CDR2 from the germline V gene are MGHDK and SYGVNS. Trimming left V 6 bases short and J 6 bases short, with 10 bases between. The CDR3 is 12 residues long. This chain's CDR3 is CASRGETDTQYF. The CDR3 bases are TGTGCCAGCAGAGGGGAAACGGATACGCAGTATTTT.

This clone was counted a single time. This sequence joins TRBV14 and TRBJ2-1; 10 bases fit TRBD2. From germline, CDR1 is SGHDN and CDR2 FVKESK. This CDR3 comprises 21 residues. V was pared by 4 bases and J by 5 bases, with 23 bases of the junction left unmatched. The CDR3 spells CASSRSPQNKREGRQHNEQFF. The CDR3 coding sequence is TGTGCCAGCAGCCGATCACCGCAGAATAAGCGGGAGGGCCGACAACACAATGAGCAGTTCTTC.

The V call is TRBV18, the J call TRBJ1-4, with 7 bases matching TRBD1. From germline, CDR1 is KGHSH and CDR2 LQKENI. The CDR3 is 15 amino acids. V was clipped by 6 bases and J by 2 bases; unmatched bases: 6. In nucleotides, the CDR3 is TGTGCCAGCTCGTTACAGGGGATCACTAATGAAAAACTGTTTTTT. This translates into CASSLQGITNEKLFF.

Only one count was recorded for this clone. The rearrangement uses TRBV2 and TRBJ2-7; tentative D call: TRBD2 (6 bases). The CDR3 totals 13 residues. Germline lookup yields CDR1 SNHLY and CDR2 FYNNEI. V gave up 8 bases and J gave up 2 bases, with 13 bases separating them. CDR3 amino acids: CASGTAGTYEQYV. Written as DNA, the CDR3 is TGTGCCAGCGGAACTGCGGGGACCTACGAGCAGTACGTC.

This chain uses TRBV2 with TRBJ2-2, with D possibly matching TRBD1 (5 bases). Trimming left V 5 bases short and J 0 bases short, with 10 bases between. CDR3 length: 15 residues. Looked up from germline, CDR1 is SNHLY and CDR2 is FYNNEI. CDR3 DNA: TGTGCCAGCAGTCCAGGGAATACGAACACCGGGGAGCTGTTTTTT. This codes for CASSPGNTNTGELFF.